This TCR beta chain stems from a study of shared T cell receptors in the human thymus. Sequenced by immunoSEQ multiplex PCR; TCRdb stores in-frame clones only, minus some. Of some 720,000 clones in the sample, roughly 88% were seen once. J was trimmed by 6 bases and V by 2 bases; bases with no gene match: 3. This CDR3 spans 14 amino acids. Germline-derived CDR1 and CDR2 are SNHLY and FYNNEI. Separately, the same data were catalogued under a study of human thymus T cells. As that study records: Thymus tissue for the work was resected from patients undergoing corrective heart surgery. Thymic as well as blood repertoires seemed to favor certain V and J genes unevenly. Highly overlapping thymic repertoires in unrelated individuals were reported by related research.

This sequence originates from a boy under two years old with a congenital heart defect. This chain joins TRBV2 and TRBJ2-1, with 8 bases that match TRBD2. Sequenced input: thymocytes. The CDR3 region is CASSEPGTSNEQFF. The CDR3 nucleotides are TGTGCCAGCAGTGAACCCGGGACTAGCAATGAGCAGTTCTTC.